Below are 2 T cell receptor beta chains sequenced from a single sample in a study of blood T cell repertoires in COVID-19. Data came from immunoSEQ multiplex PCR; TCRdb stores just in-frame clones and leaves some out. The sample includes 100,000 to 150,000 clones, roughly 83% of them seen just once. The sample consisted of peripheral blood. Receptors were obtained from a woman in her forties or fifties with acute or convalescent COVID-19.

V is TRBV3-1 (or the pseudogene TRBV3-2) and J is TRBJ2-3; D call uncertain. The germline gives CDR1 LGHDT, CDR2 YNNKEL (reference sequence). V lost 2 bases, J lost 3 bases, and 6 bases lay in between. The CDR3 runs to 13 residues. The CDR3 DNA reads as TGTGCCAGCAGCCAACAGTTAACAGATACGCAGTATTTT. Translated, it gives CASSQQLTDTQYF.

CDR3 nucleotides: TGTGCCAGCCCCCAAGGACAGGGACTCAATGAGCAGTTCTTC. Its translation: CASPQGQGLNEQFF. The chain has TRBV6-5 and TRBJ2-1; 8 bases align to TRBD1. This CDR3 is built from 14 residues. Germline V gene lookup returns CDR1 MNHEY and CDR2 SVGAGI. V lost 8 bases and J lost 6; bases outside the gene matches: 9.